This TCR beta chain was observed in a study of read filtering for tumor transcriptome and immune sequencing. In the study overall: Revised staging placed eight or nine patients in R-ISS I, some 17 in II, over 5 in III.

This clonotype was found many times. The library was built from roughly 400 ng RNA with molecular barcoded adaptors for alpha/delta and beta/gamma chains. One entry per CDR3 protein results from TCRdb running MiXCR on the reads. The sample contains some 22,000 distinct CDR3 sequences, about 13% of which appear only once. The germline gives CDR1 GTSNPN, CDR2 SVGIG (reference sequence). The V and J ends lost 2 bases and 7 bases respectively, with 15 bases between them. The CDR3 is made up of 13 amino acids. The TCR originated in a donor at least 40 years old with multiple myeloma. The chain combines TRBV30 with TRBJ2-7, with TRBD2 as a possible D gene (6 bases). The material sequenced was a population of CD138-negative cells sorted from bone marrow. In nucleotides, the CDR3 is TGTGCCTGGAGTCGAGGACCCGCGGGAGAGCAGTACTTC. This gives the protein CAWSRGPAGEQYF.